The next 9 T cell receptor beta chains were all read from a single sample in a study of blood T cell repertoires in COVID-19 (TCRdb year 2020). Library prep was done by the immunoSEQ multiplex PCR assay. Entries here come from immuneACCESS through TCRdb and include only in-frame sequences with V and J called. Some clones fail to appear in such tables; in the studies checked, an unresolved V gene covers under half of the shortfall, and the cause of the remainder is unknown. The sample table lists fewer than 200,000 clones, 80% to 90% of them with a count of one. The ten biggest clones cover around 1.6% of the sample. The specimen sequenced was peripheral blood. These receptors all come from a woman between 50 and 59 years old with acute or convalescent COVID-19.

The V call is TRBV4-2, the J call TRBJ1-2; 10 bases fit TRBD1. Germline V gives CDR1 LGHNA, CDR2 YNFKEQ. The CDR3 spans 18 residues. Trimming took 4 bases from V and 8 from J; bases not matched to a gene: 19. In nucleotides, the CDR3 is TGTGCCAGCAGCCCGCTACCAGGGACAGGGGAGGTAGCGGGCGGCTACACCTTC. Translating gives CASSPLPGTGEVAGGYTF.

The chain carries TRBV10-3 and TRBJ2-1, with D perhaps matching TRBD2 (6 bases). The CDR3 consists of 15 residues. Germline CDR1 ENHRY, CDR2 SYGVKD. Trimming left V 2 bases short and J 0 bases short, with 8 bases between. The CDR3 coding sequence is TGTGCCATCAGTGAGGGAGGGTTCTCCTACAATGAGCAGTTCTTC. Translated: CAISEGGFSYNEQFF.

The chain employs TRBV18 and TRBJ1-1, with D hard to call. This CDR3 has 13 residues. Germline-derived CDR1 and CDR2 are KGHSH and LQKENI. V gave up 1 base and J gave up 7 bases, with 10 bases separating them. CDR3 coding DNA: TGTGCCAGCTCACCACGACTCGAGAGTGAAGCTTTCTTT. The encoded protein is CASSPRLESEAFF.

The V and J genes are TRBV5-8 and TRBJ2-2; TRBD2 is a possible D gene (7 bases). Germline V CDR1 and CDR2: SGHTS, YDEGEE. The CDR3 runs to 15 residues. Trimming stripped 2 bases from V and 5 bases from J, with 13 bases between. CDR3 coding DNA: TGTGCCAGCAGCTTAGGACTAGGGGGGACCGGGGAGCTGTTTTTT. This gives the protein CASSLGLGGTGELFF.

CDR3 in DNA: TGTGCCAGCAGCCCCCTAGAGGCATCCTACAATGAGCAGTTCTTC. Amino acids: CASSPLEASYNEQFF. The genes are TRBV7-8 and TRBJ2-1; D unclear. The V end was cut by 5 bases, the J end by 1 base, with 12 bases between. CDR3 length equals 15 residues. Germline assignment: CDR1 SGHVS and CDR2 FQNEAQ. Using reference TRBV7-8 and TRBJ2-1 for the parts outside the CDR3, the full variable domain is GAGVSQSPRYKVAKRGQDVALRCDPISGHVSLFWYQQALGQGPEFLTYFQNEAQLDKSGLPSDRFFAERPEGSVSTLKIQRTQQEDSAVYLCASSPLEASYNEQFFGPGTRLTVL.

The V gene is TRBV6-5, the J gene TRBJ2-2; 8 nucleotides agree with TRBD1. CDR3 length: 16 amino acids. The ends lost 0 bases at V and 7 bases at J; junction bases unmatched: 7. Germline V gene lookup returns CDR1 MNHEY and CDR2 SVGAGI. This chain's CDR3 is CASSYSQGARVGELFF. The CDR3, as DNA: TGTGCCAGCAGTTACTCGCAGGGGGCGCGTGTCGGGGAGCTGTTTTTT.

V gene TRBV6-2 or TRBV6-3 combines with J gene TRBJ1-6; D unclear. The ends were cut back, 4 bases at V and 8 bases at J, with 9 bases in the middle. Germline V gene sequence: CDR1 MNHEY, CDR2 SVGEGT. This CDR3 is 13 amino acids long. The CDR3 here is CASSSQFDSPLHF. CDR3 bases: TGTGCCAGCAGTTCTCAGTTCGATTCACCCCTCCACTTT.

This clone has only a few counts. V is TRBV19 and J is TRBJ1-5; a weak D match, TRBD1 (5 bases). Germline CDR1 is LNHDA and CDR2 is SQIVND (reference sequence). The V and J ends lost 8 bases and 4 bases respectively, with 15 bases between them. This CDR3 region has 14 residues. In DNA, the CDR3 is TGTGCCAGTCGAACAGGTTTGGGGAATCAGCCCCAGCATTTT. Protein: CASRTGLGNQPQHF.

The V and J genes are TRBV7-9 and TRBJ1-1; tentatively, D is TRBD1 (5 bases). V dropped 2 bases and J dropped 3 bases, with 16 bases sitting between them. The length of the CDR3 is 16 residues. Germline loops: CDR1 SEHNR, CDR2 FQNEAQ (reference sequence). CDR3 sequence: CASSLPLTGVYTEAFF. Here the CDR3 DNA reads TGTGCCAGCAGCTTACCGCTTACGGGGGTTTACACTGAAGCTTTCTTT. Supplemented by reference TRBV7-9 and TRBJ1-1, the full variable domain reads DTGVSQNPRHKITKRGQNVTFRCDPISEHNRLYWYRQTLGQGPEFLTYFQNEAQLEKSRLLSDRFSAERPKGSFSTLEIQRTEQGDSAMYLCASSLPLTGVYTEAFFGQGTRLTVV.